The present TCR beta chain was sequenced within a study of technical replicates of blood from four donors. The CDR3 totals 10 residues. Germline assignment: CDR1 GTSNPN and CDR2 SVGIG (reference sequence). Trimming shortened V by 8 bases and J by 5 bases, and 9 bases separated the two germline ends. This clone has just one count. Sequenced by immunoSEQ multiplex PCR; TCRdb stores in-frame clones only, minus some. The data show about 73,000 clones, around nine tenths seen once. This chain uses TRBV30 with TRBJ1-1; D uncertain. Sequenced material: PBMCs. The TCR originated in a human donor in good health. Some clones in this sample may be carry-over from other donors' samples. The CDR3, as DNA: TGTGCCGGAACAGAAACTGAAGCTTTCTTT. It specifies CAGTETEAFF.